The subject of this entry is one T cell receptor beta chain. The antigen remains unidentified. As it was prepared, the TCRbeta library received unique molecular identifiers. From the PCR reads, TCRdb called clonotypes with MiXCR, one entry per CDR3 protein. This repertoire shows over 400,000 distinct CDR3 sequences, around two fifths found once; its top ten account for 27%. V was cut by 5 bases and J by 7 bases, with 17 bases left in between. The CDR3 has 15 amino acids. Germline lookup yields CDR1 SGHVS and CDR2 FNYEAQ. The sample is drawn from a study of T-cell reconstitution after alpha-beta-depleted transplantation in children. Study outcomes and limitations: Fresh T-cell production supplied most of the T-cell counts and diversity seen one year after transplant. Reported findings indicate that, about two months after transplant, alpha-beta T cells came from several hundred expanded clones, which were derived from non-depleted graft cells. It was surviving recipient T cells and thymic progenitors that gave some patients high TCRbeta diversity at day 60.

Sequenced here: PBMCs, sampled before TCRalphabeta/CD19-depleted stem cell transplant. The chain has TRBV7-6 and TRBJ1-4, with D perhaps TRBD1 (6 bases). The TCR sequence derives from a girl aged 2-10 years with aplastic anemia, due to receive a stem cell transplant. CDR3 residues: CASSPPTGTGEKLFF. The DNA for the CDR3 is TGTGCCAGCAGCCCCCCGACAGGAACCGGTGAAAAACTGTTTTTT. Full variable domain (remainder filled in from reference TRBV7-6 and TRBJ1-4): GAGVSQSPRYKVTKRGQDVALRCDPISGHVSLYWYRQALGQGPEFLTYFNYEAQQDKSGLPNDRFSAERPEGSISTLTIQRTEQRDSAMYRCASSPPTGTGEKLFFGSGTQLSVL.